The entry below describes one T cell receptor (beta chain). Its antigen is still unknown. The CDR3 has 14 residues. The germline V and J ends were trimmed by 3 bases and 6 bases, with 12 bases remaining between them. Germline lookup yields CDR1 LNHDA and CDR2 SQIVND (reference sequence). The Oncomine TCR Beta short-read assay sequenced DNA from cultured CD4+ T cells. From the PCR reads, TCRdb called clonotypes with MiXCR, one entry per CDR3 protein. The table lists 6,000 to 9,000 distinct CDR3 sequences, more than 30% of them singletons. Described treatment: roughly ten-day PBMC culture with coronavirus spike peptide pools or control peptides (ViraFEST assay). According to the study, CD4+ T cells from the unexposed donor were gathered ahead of the COVID-19 pandemic (2011-2018). Half of the medium was exchanged for fresh IL-2 medium, first on day 3 and then on day 7. The sample is drawn from a study of vaccination and CD4 T cells after COVID-19. Study details: Participants were given two doses of BNT162b2 or mRNA-1273 vaccine. Post-COVID draws followed diagnosis by a median around 92 days (range 35 to 161).

The chain uses TRBV19 and TRBJ2-1; TRBD1 might be the D (6 bases). The TCR originated in a human donor in good health. Material for sequencing was CD4+ T cells from blood, cultured in vitro. CDR3 residues: CASSIWTEGNEQFF. The CDR3 nucleotides are TGTGCCAGTAGTATCTGGACAGAGGGCAATGAGCAGTTCTTC.